The present T cell receptor (beta chain) was sequenced within a study of T-cell reconstitution after alpha-beta-depleted transplantation in children. As it was prepared, the TCRbeta library received unique molecular identifiers. One entry per CDR3 protein, called by TCRdb with MiXCR from the PCR reads. The table includes about 600,000 distinct CDR3 sequences, more than 20% detected once. J lost 6 bases, V lost 4 bases, and 3 bases had no gene match. This CDR3 spans 15 amino acids. Germline assignment: CDR1 SEHNR and CDR2 FQNEAQ (reference sequence). The sample was PBMCs, mostly from graft donor cells, taken 360 days after TCRalphabeta/CD19-depleted stem cell transplant. The genes are TRBV7-9 and TRBJ2-1; 13 bases map to TRBD2. This clonotype originated in a boy less than two years old who had a stem cell transplant for acute myeloid leukemia, so the T cells may come from the graft donor. The CDR3 protein is CASSSGTSGANEQFF. CDR3 nucleotides: TGTGCCAGCAGCTCCGGGACTAGCGGGGCCAATGAGCAGTTCTTC. Full variable domain (outside the CDR3, taken from reference TRBV7-9 and TRBJ2-1): DTGVSQNPRHKITKRGQNVTFRCDPISEHNRLYWYRQTLGQGPEFLTYFQNEAQLEKSRLLSDRFSAERPKGSFSTLEIQRTEQGDSAMYLCASSSGTSGANEQFFGPGTRLTVL.